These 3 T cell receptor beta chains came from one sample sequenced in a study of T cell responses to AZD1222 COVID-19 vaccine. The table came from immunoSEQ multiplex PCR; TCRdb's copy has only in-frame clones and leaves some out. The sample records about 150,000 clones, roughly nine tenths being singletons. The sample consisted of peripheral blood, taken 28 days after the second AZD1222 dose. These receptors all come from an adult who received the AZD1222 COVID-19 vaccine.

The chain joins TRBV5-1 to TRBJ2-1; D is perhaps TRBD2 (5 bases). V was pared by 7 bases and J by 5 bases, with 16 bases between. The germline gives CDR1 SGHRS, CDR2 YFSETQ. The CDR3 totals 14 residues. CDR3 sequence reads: CASGLVGLDNEQFF. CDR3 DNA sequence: TGCGCCAGCGGGTTAGTAGGACTTGACAATGAGCAGTTCTTC.

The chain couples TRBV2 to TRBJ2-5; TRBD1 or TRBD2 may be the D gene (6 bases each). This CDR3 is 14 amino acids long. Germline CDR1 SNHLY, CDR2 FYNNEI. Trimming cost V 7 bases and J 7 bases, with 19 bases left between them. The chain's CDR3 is CASTPDRGRGTQYF. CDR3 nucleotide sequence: TGTGCCAGCACTCCCGACCGGGGGCGGGGGACCCAGTACTTC.

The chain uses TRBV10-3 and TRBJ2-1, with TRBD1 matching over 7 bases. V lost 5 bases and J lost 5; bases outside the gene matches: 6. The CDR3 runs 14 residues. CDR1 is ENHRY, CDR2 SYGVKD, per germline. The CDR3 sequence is CAISKGQLNNEQFF. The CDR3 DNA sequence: TGTGCCATCAGTAAGGGACAGCTAAACAATGAGCAGTTCTTC.